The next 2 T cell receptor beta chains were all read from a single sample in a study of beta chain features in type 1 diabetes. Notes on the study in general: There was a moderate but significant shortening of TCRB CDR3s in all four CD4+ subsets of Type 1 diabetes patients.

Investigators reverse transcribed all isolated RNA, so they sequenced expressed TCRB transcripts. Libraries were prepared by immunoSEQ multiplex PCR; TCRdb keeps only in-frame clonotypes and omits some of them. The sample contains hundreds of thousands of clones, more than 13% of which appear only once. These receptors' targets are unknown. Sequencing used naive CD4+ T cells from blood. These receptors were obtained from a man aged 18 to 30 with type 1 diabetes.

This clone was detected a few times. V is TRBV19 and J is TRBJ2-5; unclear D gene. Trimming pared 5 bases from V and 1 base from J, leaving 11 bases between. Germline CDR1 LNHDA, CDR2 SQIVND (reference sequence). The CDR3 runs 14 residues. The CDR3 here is CASSEENLQETQYF. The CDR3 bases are TGTGCCAGTAGTGAGGAGAACCTCCAAGAGACCCAGTACTTC. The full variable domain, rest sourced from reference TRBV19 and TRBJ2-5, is DGGITQSPKYLFRKEGQNVTLSCEQNLNHDAMYWYRQDPGQGLRLIYYSQIVNDFQKGDIAEGYSVSREKKESFPLTVTSAQKNPTAFYLCASSEENLQETQYFGPGTRLLVL.

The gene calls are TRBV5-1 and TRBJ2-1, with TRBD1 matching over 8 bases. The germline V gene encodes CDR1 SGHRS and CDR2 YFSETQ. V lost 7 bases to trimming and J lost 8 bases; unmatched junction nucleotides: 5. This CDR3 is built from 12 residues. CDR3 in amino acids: CASGQGWDEQFF. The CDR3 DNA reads TGCGCCAGCGGACAGGGCTGGGATGAGCAGTTCTTC.